The next 26 T cell receptor beta chains were all read from a single sample in a study of T cell repertoires in cytomegalovirus infection (dated by TCRdb to between 2018 and 2021). The listed sequencing device is Illumina HiSeq 1500. TCRdb cleaned the public reads at Q25 with fastp, built clones with MiXCR and kept in-frame beta chains. Each CDR3 protein gets just one entry, which takes the most common genes and DNA from the rows behind it. Counted in this sample were hundreds of thousands of distinct CDR3 sequences; 20% to 25% of them appeared once. Roughly 8% of the sample comes from the top ten. The sequenced sample consisted of CD8+ T cells from PBMCs. Every receptor here comes from a human donor in good health (CMV status not recorded). Some clones in this sample may be carry-over from other donors' samples.

With regard to this clonotype: A clone one base away is much larger, so this may be a read error. J is TRBJ1-5 and V is TRBV28; no firm D call. Germline V gene lookup returns CDR1 MDHEN and CDR2 SYDVKM. Trimming cost V 6 bases and J 1 base, with 13 bases left between them. This CDR3 is 15 amino acids long. The CDR3 spells CASSLHVRSNQPQHF. The DNA for the CDR3 is TGTGCCAGCAGCCTACACGTTCGGAGCAATCAGCCCCAGCATTTT.

V and J are TRBV12-5 and TRBJ1-2, with D tentatively TRBD1 (6 bases). V shed 7 bases and J shed 0 bases, with 12 bases lying between them. The CDR3 is 14 amino acids. Germline V lookup: CDR1 LGHNT, CDR2 FRNRAP. CDR3 sequence: CASAQTGANYGYTF. In DNA, the CDR3 is TGTGCTAGTGCCCAGACAGGAGCTAACTATGGCTACACCTTC.

The chain joins TRBV5-5 to TRBJ1-2; D unresolved. The V end was cut by 4 bases, the J end by 8 bases, with 9 bases between. This CDR3 has 11 amino acids. Germline CDR1 reads SGHKS; CDR2 reads YYEKEE (reference sequence). CDR3 DNA sequence: TGTGCCAGCAGCATGGACTGGGGCTACACCTTC. Encoded protein: CASSMDWGYTF.

This clonotype was seen a handful of times. The V gene is TRBV20-1, the J gene TRBJ2-3, with TRBD2 matching 11 bases. This CDR3 is built from 15 residues. Trimming removed 2 bases from V and 6 bases from J; junction bases left unmatched: 7. Germline lookup yields CDR1 DFQATT and CDR2 SNEGSKA (reference sequence). CDR3 region: CSARSGLADLDTQYF. In nucleotides, the CDR3 is TGCAGTGCTAGATCGGGACTAGCGGACCTCGATACGCAGTATTTT.

Only a few counts were recorded for this clonotype. The chain employs TRBV5-1 and TRBJ2-3, with D perhaps matching TRBD2 (6 bases). The CDR3 consists of 15 residues. Per the germline V gene, CDR1 is SGHRS and CDR2 is YFSETQ. V was trimmed by 0 bases and J by 6 bases, leaving 14 bases between them. The CDR3 protein is CASSLEVGEADTQYF. CDR3 bases: TGCGCCAGCAGCTTGGAGGTTGGGGAGGCGGATACGCAGTATTTT.

This clonotype was seen repeatedly, ten times or more. The rearrangement uses TRBV6-2 or TRBV6-3 and TRBJ1-2; 7 bases fit TRBD1. The V gene's germline CDR1 is MNHEY and CDR2 SVGEGT. The length of the CDR3 is 19 residues. Losses at the gene ends were 0 bases for V and 0 bases for J; bases not matched to a gene: 13. The CDR3 sequence: CASSYSYHGTAGTNYGYTF. In DNA, the CDR3 is TGTGCCAGCAGTTACTCTTACCACGGGACAGCGGGAACTAACTATGGCTACACCTTC.

In its sample, this clonotype was seen many times. The chain couples TRBV7-2 to TRBJ1-1; D is uncertain. Germline V gene sequence: CDR1 SGHTA, CDR2 FQGNSA. This CDR3 has 12 amino acids. With 5 bases removed from V and 2 bases from J, the gap between germline ends came to 6 bases. The CDR3 bases are TGTGCCAGCAGCCCTTTCAACACTGAAGCTTTCTTT. Translating it yields CASSPFNTEAFF.

There are a few counts of this clonotype. CDR3 DNA sequence: TGCGCCAGCCAAGGGGCGACAGGCCTCGGGGAGCTGTTTTTT. This sequence encodes CASQGATGLGELFF. The chain couples TRBV5-1 to TRBJ2-2; a possible D gene is TRBD1 (6 bases). Germline CDR1 and CDR2: SGHRS and YFSETQ. This CDR3 is built from 14 residues. Trimming took off 7 bases at V and 7 bases at J, with 17 bases between the two ends.

The chain links TRBV15 to TRBJ2-3; 11 bases are shared with TRBD2. With V trimmed by 3 bases and J by 2 bases, 4 bases remained unmatched. CDR1 and CDR2 from the germline V gene are LNHNV and YYDKDF (reference sequence). CDR3 length: 16 residues. CDR3 residues: CATSRGSGGDTDTQYF. For the CDR3, the DNA is TGTGCCACCAGCAGGGGTAGCGGGGGGGACACAGATACGCAGTATTTT.

This chain connects TRBV6-6 to TRBJ2-1; tentative D call: TRBD2 (5 bases). Germline values: CDR1 MNHNY, CDR2 SVGAGI (reference sequence). Trimming pared 0 bases from V and 2 bases from J, leaving 14 bases between. The CDR3 loop spans 17 amino acids. As DNA, the CDR3 is TGTGCCAGCAGTTACTCTCTAGGACGGGAAGCCTACAATGAGCAGTTCTTC. Amino acid sequence: CASSYSLGREAYNEQFF.

This clonotype turned up a few times. The gene calls are TRBV29-1 and TRBJ1-1; D uncertain. CDR1 and CDR2 from the germline V gene are SQVTM and ANQGSEA. V was pared by 0 bases and J by 6 bases, with 8 bases between. This CDR3 comprises 12 residues. CDR3 in DNA: TGCAGCGTTGAAGACCTCACACCTGAAGCTTTCTTT. Its protein is CSVEDLTPEAFF.

This clonotype was recorded only once. The V call is TRBV6-6, the J call TRBJ2-7, with 11 bases aligning to TRBD1. This CDR3 has 15 residues. Germline CDR1 and CDR2: MNHNY and SVGAGI (reference sequence). V was clipped by 5 bases and J by 1 base; unmatched bases: 4. The CDR3 DNA follows: TGTGCCAGCAGTGGACAGGGGGCCCTTTCCTACGAGCAGTACGTC. Its translation: CASSGQGALSYEQYV.

In its sample, this clonotype was seen many times. This rearrangement joins TRBV7-6 to TRBJ1-3, with unresolved D. The CDR3 has 17 amino acids. Germline V gene sequence: CDR1 SGHVS, CDR2 FNYEAQ. V was pared by 7 bases and J by 0 bases, with 19 bases between. In nucleotides, the CDR3 is TGTGCCAGCACCCCCCTGTGGAAGGCCTCCTCTGGAAACACCATATATTTT. Translated, it gives CASTPLWKASSGNTIYF.

This chain connects TRBV20-1 to TRBJ1-1, with D perhaps TRBD1 (5 bases). Germline CDR1 and CDR2: DFQATT and SNEGSKA (reference sequence). V lost 0 bases and J lost 1, with 15 bases in between. The CDR3 spans 16 residues. This chain's CDR3 is CSARDDSGRWNTEAFF. In nucleotides, the CDR3 is TGCAGTGCTAGAGATGACTCGGGGCGATGGAACACTGAAGCTTTCTTT.

In this sample, this clonotype turned up a few times. V and J are TRBV28 and TRBJ2-7, with D perhaps matching TRBD1 (6 bases). The CDR3 is made up of 15 amino acids. V shed 3 bases and J shed 0 bases, with 12 bases lying between them. The germline V gene encodes CDR1 MDHEN and CDR2 SYDVKM. CDR3 sequence: CASSFPGDISYEQYF. DNA of the CDR3: TGTGCCAGCAGTTTTCCAGGGGACATCTCCTACGAGCAGTACTTC.

This clonotype was seen ten or more times. V usage is TRBV28 and J usage is TRBJ1-1; D perhaps matches TRBD1 (5 bases). Trimming took off 4 bases at V and 2 bases at J, with 11 bases between the two ends. The germline CDR1 and CDR2 sequences are MDHEN and SYDVKM. This CDR3 region has 14 residues. The CDR3 spells CASSSRGYNTEAFF. The CDR3 region has the DNA TGTGCCAGCAGTTCCCGGGGGTACAACACTGAAGCTTTCTTT.

The chain uses TRBV7-3 and TRBJ2-2; D perhaps matches TRBD2 (6 bases). Germline lookup yields CDR1 SGHTA and CDR2 FQGTGA. This CDR3 is 14 amino acids long. V was shortened by 8 bases and J by 5 bases, with 15 bases between the two germline ends. CDR3 in DNA: TGTGCCAGCCCCGGGACTCGTAGGACCGGGGAGCTGTTTTTT. Translated: CASPGTRRTGELFF.

This clonotype has a handful of counts. This rearrangement joins TRBV7-2 to TRBJ2-7, with D perhaps matching TRBD1 (7 bases). The CDR3 consists of 17 residues. V lost 5 bases and J lost 3, with 23 bases in between. CDR1 and CDR2 from the germline V gene are SGHTA and FQGNSA. The CDR3 sequence: CASSGWTSGGGNYEQYF. The CDR3 nucleotides read TGTGCCAGCAGCGGCTGGACGTCAGGGGGAGGTAACTACGAGCAGTACTTC.

This clonotype has a handful of counts. This rearrangement joins TRBV20-1 to TRBJ2-2; 10 positions agree with TRBD1. The germline V gene encodes CDR1 DFQATT and CDR2 SNEGSKA (reference sequence). The J segment lost 4 bases and the V segment lost 4 bases, leaving 3 bases of the junction unmatched. This CDR3 is built from 14 residues. As DNA, the CDR3 is TGCAGTGCTACCGGGACAGGGGTCACCGGGGAGCTGTTTTTT. Translating it yields CSATGTGVTGELFF.

In this sample, this clonotype turned up many times. J is TRBJ1-5 and V is TRBV12-3 or TRBV12-4; 7 positions agree with TRBD1. This CDR3 contains 15 residues. V lost 3 bases to trimming and J lost 2 bases; unmatched junction nucleotides: 4. CDR3 protein: CASSFDTGGNQPQHF. For the CDR3, the DNA is TGTGCCAGCAGTTTCGACACAGGGGGCAATCAGCCCCAGCATTTT.

As regards this clonotype: Sequence at one end of the junction differs from germline and may be a read error. This chain links TRBV7-6 with TRBJ2-4, with TRBD1 matching 9 bases. The CDR3 runs to 15 residues. Per the germline V gene, CDR1 is SGHVS and CDR2 is FNYEAQ. The CDR3, as DNA: TGTGCCAGCAGTCCCCGGGACAGGGCCAAGAACATTCAGTACTTC. Amino acid sequence: CASSPRDRAKNIQYF.

This clonotype was seen a handful of times. V gene TRBV6-5 combines with J gene TRBJ2-3; D is possibly TRBD2 (7 bases). V was trimmed by 7 bases and J by 3 bases, leaving 11 bases between them. CDR1 and CDR2 (germline): MNHEY, SVGAGI. The CDR3 spans 13 residues. CDR3 sequence reads: CASKGGGTDTQYF. DNA of the CDR3: TGTGCCAGCAAAGGGGGGGGAACAGATACGCAGTATTTT.

At least ten counts were recorded for this clonotype. A read error may account for a junction end that differs from germline. The DNA for the CDR3 is TGTGCCAGCAGCCAGGTGGATAGCAATCAGCCCCAGCATTTT. It encodes CASSQVDSNQPQHF. The rearrangement links TRBV4-1 to TRBJ1-5; D remains ambiguous. The CDR3 has 14 residues. CDR1 is MGHRA, CDR2 YSYEKL, per germline.

This clonotype has more than one count but fewer than ten. V and J are TRBV3-1 and TRBJ1-1; 8 bases align to TRBD1. The J segment lost 6 bases and the V segment lost 4 bases, leaving 16 bases of the junction unmatched. The CDR3 spans 17 residues. Germline values: CDR1 LGHDT, CDR2 YNNKEL (reference sequence). As DNA, the CDR3 is TGTGCCAGCAGCCGACGGACAGGGAGTGAGGCAATAGCTGAAGCTTTCTTT. Translation gives CASSRRTGSEAIAEAFF.

This clonotype was picked up many times. The V and J genes are TRBV11-1 and TRBJ2-7, with a possible D match to TRBD2 (6 bases). The CDR3 loop spans 14 amino acids. Germline V gene lookup returns CDR1 SGHAT and CDR2 FQDESV (reference sequence). The V end was cut by 1 base, the J end by 2 bases, with 9 bases between. The CDR3 protein is CASSLGAGTYEQYF. The CDR3 DNA is TGTGCCAGCAGCTTAGGGGCGGGGACCTACGAGCAGTACTTC.

This chain connects TRBV27 to TRBJ2-1; D might be TRBD2 (5 bases). The germline V gene encodes CDR1 MNHEY and CDR2 SMNVEV (reference sequence). CDR3 length equals 13 residues. The V and J ends lost 8 bases and 4 bases respectively, with 12 bases between them. CDR3 in amino acids: CASALGVYNEQFF. Here the CDR3 DNA reads TGTGCCAGCGCCCTCGGGGTATACAATGAGCAGTTCTTC.